This T cell receptor (beta chain) was sequenced in a study of OX40 agonist ivuxolimab in advanced cancers. Study outcomes and limitations: CD4+ and CD8+ blood T cells expanded clonally by week 6 at 0.1 to 3.0 mg/kg. Normalized expansion of T-cell clones was also low for some nonresponders.

Germline V gene lookup returns CDR1 SGHRS and CDR2 YFSETQ. J lost 3 bases, V lost 4 bases, and 6 bases had no gene match. The length of the CDR3 is 14 residues. Clones were sequenced by immunoSEQ multiplex PCR, and TCRdb holds only the in-frame ones, with some missing. The sample records around 57,000 clones, more than 65% being singletons. Patients were excluded for autoimmune disease history or systemic immunosuppression. At baseline, cycle 4 day 1, and cycle 7 day 1, blood was sampled. In its sample, this clone was seen once. The antigen is undetermined. The source was CD4+ or CD8+ T cells sorted from blood, collected in a trial of the OX40 agonist ivuxolimab. The clonotype comes from an adult with an advanced solid tumor such as melanoma, head and neck, liver or kidney cancer. This chain joins TRBV5-1 and TRBJ2-7; 8 nucleotides agree with TRBD2. CDR3 sequence reads: CASSREGWSYEQYF. DNA of the CDR3: TGCGCCAGCAGCCGGGAGGGCTGGAGCTACGAGCAGTACTTC.